This T cell receptor (beta chain) originates from a study of blood T cell repertoires in COVID-19 (TCRdb year 2020). A note on the overall study: Collaborator samples came from the United States, Italy and Spain and covered acute and convalescent phases of COVID-19. The repertoires were released in a freely available public database meant as a resource for research on the immune response to SARS-CoV-2. Deeply sampled blood TCRbeta repertoires from subjects exposed to, actively infected with, or recovered from COVID-19 were included in the dataset. HLA class I and class II types, where available, came from metadata supplied by the sample provider rather than from assay-based typing. The prospective study material was composed of cDNA or gDNA derived from T cells, B-cell-depleted T cells, or PBMCs. Samples were obtained from the ongoing ImmuneRACE study (first 160 participants) and from 1,254 subjects provided by 6 global collaborators. Nearly every sample came with metadata listing a de-identified subject ID, COVID-19 status, age in years and sex. Overall study outcomes, separate from this receptor: How much clinical and demographic metadata was included differed by source and by participant, and the metadata was provided uncurated.

TCRbeta CDR3 regions were amplified from genomic DNA by means of the immunoSEQ Assay, a bias-controlled multiplex PCR. In the authors' own workflow: Within the assay, amplification of reference gene primers was used to estimate how many nucleated cells each sample contained. To quantify the absolute abundance of each unique TCRbeta CDR3 rearrangement, sequence reads were collapsed and filtered. For each sample, productive Simpson clonality was calculated as the square root of Simpson's diversity index across productive rearrangements. The clones in this table, taken by TCRdb from immuneACCESS, are in-frame only. Not every clone is retained; where verified, under half of the shortfall comes from an unresolved V gene, and the cause of the rest is unknown. V and J calls and clone size are those listed in that table; D and trimming were worked out from the DNA. Across this sample there are fewer than 250,000 clones, with 70% to 90% seen only once. The top ten constitute roughly 3% of the sample.

With respect to this clone: Which antigen it targets is not known. Per-nucleotide qualities are absent, and no much larger clonotype sits a single base away.

The CDR3, from cysteine to phenylalanine, totals 13 residues. The DNA shown is the 39-base CDR3, in frame from base 1. For CDR1 and CDR2, the germline V gene lists SGHTA and FQGNSA. V drops 4 bases and J drops 3 bases, leaving 9 bases in between. Each collaborating institution followed its own protocols to collect whole blood in K2EDTA tubes. For TCRbeta analysis, collaborator samples were shipped as frozen whole blood, as isolated PBMCs, or as DNA extracted from either sample type. The receptor chain draws on TRBV7-2 and TRBJ1-1; the D segment could be TRBD1, given 6 matching bases. The TCR sequence derives from a man in his 60s with acute or convalescent COVID-19. The specimen was peripheral blood. The DNA sequence follows: TGTGCCAGCAGCTCACAGGGTTACACTGAAGCTTTCTTT. Translated, it gives CASSSQGYTEAFF.